What follows is one TCR beta chain and its context. In the authors' workflow: Estimation of nucleated cell counts was performed using reference gene primer amplification. Profiled with immunoSEQ multiplex PCR; TCRdb holds only in-frame clones, not every one. V and J calls and clone size are given by that table; D and trimming were obtained from the DNA. Of about 240,000 clones detected, 75% to 85% appear once; the ten largest clones hold roughly 12%. This entry is derived from a study of blood T cell repertoires in COVID-19. At the level of the study: Acute-phase and convalescent COVID-19 samples originated in the United States, Italy and Spain.

The sequencing input was peripheral blood. This receptor was taken from a woman in her sixties with active or convalescent COVID-19.

The CDR3 DNA follows: TGTGCCAGTAGTACTGGAGCGGGCAACACCGGGGAGCTGTTTTTT. This gives the protein CASSTGAGNTGELFF. The chain carries TRBV19 and TRBJ2-2; perhaps TRBD2 as D (6 bases). This CDR3 is built from 15 residues. Germline V gene data show CDR1 as LNHDA and CDR2 as SQIVND (reference sequence). V was clipped by 4 bases and J by 2 bases, with 11 bases between them.